What follows are 6 T cell receptor beta chains derived from one specimen sequenced in a study of T-cell memory formation after mild COVID-19 (dated by TCRdb to 2020 to 2022). The library was built by means of 5' RACE. Sequenced using an Illumina NovaSeq 6000. TCRdb passed the public sequencing reads through fastp at Q25 and MiXCR, retaining productive beta sequences. For every CDR3 protein sequence, its rows merge into one entry that carries the most common genes and DNA. Recorded for this sample are 130,000 to 150,000 distinct CDR3 sequences; over 15% of them occurred a single time. Of the sample, 2% to 2.5% is held by the ten largest clones. Sequencing input: PBMCs or a T cell subset sorted from them (not recorded which). Source of these receptors: an adult woman who had mild COVID-19 (a few samples of this study predate the infection). The sample titles of this study are shuffled in the database, so cell type and time point are left out; the donor was told from shared clones.

The CDR3 loop is CASSPGAFSNQPQHF. As DNA, the CDR3 is TGTGCCAGCAGCCCAGGGGCCTTTAGCAATCAGCCCCAGCATTTT. The genes are TRBV7-9 and TRBJ1-5; tentatively, D is TRBD1 (6 bases). Germline V gene sequence: CDR1 SEHNR, CDR2 FQNEAQ (reference sequence). This CDR3 region has 15 residues. V was trimmed by 5 bases and J by 0 bases, leaving 11 bases between them. Filled out from reference TRBV7-9 and TRBJ1-5, the complete variable domain reads DTGVSQNPRHKITKRGQNVTFRCDPISEHNRLYWYRQTLGQGPEFLTYFQNEAQLEKSRLLSDRFSAERPKGSFSTLEIQRTEQGDSAMYLCASSPGAFSNQPQHFGDGTRLSIL.

The table lists this clonotype with a few counts. The chain is built from TRBV15 and TRBJ1-5; D unresolved. The CDR3 has 14 amino acids. The germline V and J ends were trimmed by 0 bases and 5 bases, with 8 bases remaining between them. The germline gives CDR1 LNHNV, CDR2 YYDKDF (reference sequence). CDR3 amino acids: CATSREPGDQPQHF. CDR3 DNA sequence: TGTGCCACCAGCAGAGAGCCGGGAGATCAGCCCCAGCATTTT.

The chain has TRBV18 and TRBJ2-7; weak D call: TRBD1 (6 bases). Trimming took 3 bases from V and 6 from J, leaving 21 bases between them. Looked up from germline, CDR1 is KGHSH and CDR2 is LQKENI. This CDR3 region has 16 residues. The CDR3 nucleotides are TGTGCCAGCTCACCGCTTCGGACAGACTCTTTTGGCGAGCAGTACTTC. Translated: CASSPLRTDSFGEQYF.

This chain links TRBV5-1 with TRBJ2-1, with TRBD1 identical over 7 bases. V was clipped by 3 bases and J by 4 bases; unmatched bases: 4. Germline V CDR1 and CDR2: SGHRS, YFSETQ. The CDR3 totals 14 residues. CDR3 coding DNA: TGCGCCAGCAGCTCCGGACAGGATTACAATGAGCAGTTCTTC. Amino acids: CASSSGQDYNEQFF.

J is TRBJ2-5 and V is TRBV21-1; the DNA was not compared with TRBD1, the D call given in the table. TRBV21-1 has pseudogene status. The CDR3 extends over 13 amino acids. The CDR3 nucleotides read TGTGCCAGCAGCAAAGGGGGCCGGGGGACCCAGTACTTC. It encodes CASSKGGRGTQYF.

This clonotype was picked up a small number of times. This rearrangement joins TRBV4-2 to TRBJ2-5, with TRBD1 matching 7 bases. V shed 0 bases and J 5 bases; nucleotides not matched to a gene: 6. Per the germline V gene, CDR1 is LGHNA and CDR2 is YNFKEQ. CDR3 length: 15 amino acids. Here the CDR3 reads CASSQDGNRGETQYF. The CDR3 DNA reads TGTGCCAGCAGCCAAGATGGGAACAGGGGTGAGACCCAGTACTTC.